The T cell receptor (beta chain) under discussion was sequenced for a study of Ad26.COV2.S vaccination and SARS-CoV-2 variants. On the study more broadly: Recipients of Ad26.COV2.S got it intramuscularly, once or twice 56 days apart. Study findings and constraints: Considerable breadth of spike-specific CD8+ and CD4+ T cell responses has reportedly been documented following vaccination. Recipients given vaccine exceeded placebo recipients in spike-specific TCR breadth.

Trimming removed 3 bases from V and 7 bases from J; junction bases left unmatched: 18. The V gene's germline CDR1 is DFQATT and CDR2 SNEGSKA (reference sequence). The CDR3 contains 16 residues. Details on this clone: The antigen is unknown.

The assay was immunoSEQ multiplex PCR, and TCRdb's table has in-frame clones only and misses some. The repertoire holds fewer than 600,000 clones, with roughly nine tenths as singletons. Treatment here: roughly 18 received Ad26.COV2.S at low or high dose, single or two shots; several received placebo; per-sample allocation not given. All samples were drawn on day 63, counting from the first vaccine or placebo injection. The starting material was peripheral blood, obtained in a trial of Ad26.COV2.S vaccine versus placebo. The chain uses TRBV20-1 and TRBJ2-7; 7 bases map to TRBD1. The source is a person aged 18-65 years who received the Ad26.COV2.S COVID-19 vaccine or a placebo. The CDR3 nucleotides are TGCAGTGCTAGTTTACCCCGGACAGGCCCAGTTTGGGAGCAGTACTTC. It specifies CSASLPRTGPVWEQYF.